The 21 T cell receptor beta chains below all came from one sample that was sequenced in a study of shared clonotypes between healthy human individuals (dated by TCRdb to between 2020 and 2021). Library creation used the immunoSEQ multiplex PCR assay. TCRdb took this table from immuneACCESS and kept in-frame rearrangements with V and J called. Such tables lack part of the clones; where checked against another copy, unresolved V genes explain under half of the gap, and the rest is unexplained. The sample table records roughly 1,000,000 clones; about four fifths of these occur just once. The leading ten clones occupy around 0.47% of the sample. Sequenced material: memory CD4+ T cells from PBMCs. The cell subset or site label on this specimen signifies: CD45RA-negative fraction. These receptors were collected from a man aged 18 to 35 in good health. Some clones in this sample may be carry-over from other donors' samples.

The sample holds a few counts of this clone. The chain joins TRBV28 to TRBJ2-2; 9 bases map to TRBD2. V lost 2 bases to trimming and J lost 6 bases; unmatched junction nucleotides: 1. The CDR3 contains 14 residues. In germline, CDR1 is MDHEN, CDR2 SYDVKM. The CDR3 loop is CASSLAGGSGELFF. DNA for the CDR3: TGTGCCAGCAGTTTAGCGGGAGGGTCCGGGGAGCTGTTTTTT.

J is TRBJ1-1 and V is TRBV19; TRBD1 might be the D (6 bases). V shed 8 bases and J shed 3 bases, with 13 bases lying between them. Looked up from germline, CDR1 is LNHDA and CDR2 is SQIVND (reference sequence). The CDR3 is 13 amino acids. Here the CDR3 DNA reads TGTGCCAGTGCAACCGGACAGTACACTGAAGCTTTCTTT. Translated, it gives CASATGQYTEAFF.

This clone was found many times. V is TRBV28 and J is TRBJ2-3, with D tentatively TRBD2 (5 bases). CDR3 length: 15 residues. V gave up 7 bases and J gave up 7 bases, with 21 bases separating them. Germline values: CDR1 MDHEN, CDR2 SYDVKM. The CDR3 is CASTRTGSLGNTQYF. The CDR3 DNA sequence: TGTGCCAGCACCAGGACTGGGAGCTTAGGGAATACGCAGTATTTT.

This clone was found many times. This chain joins TRBV5-1 and TRBJ2-5, with no clear D. CDR1 is SGHRS and CDR2 is YFSETQ in the germline V gene. Deletions cut 5 bases from V and 2 bases from J, with 10 bases between. The CDR3 totals 13 residues. The CDR3 nucleotides read TGCGCCAGCAGGTGGGCAGCACAAGAGACCCAGTACTTC. Translating gives CASRWAAQETQYF. Complete variable domain (other parts from reference TRBV5-1 and TRBJ2-5): KAGVTQTPRYLIKTRGQQVTLSCSPISGHRSVSWYQQTPGQGLQFLFEYFSETQRNKGNFPGRFSGRQFSNSRSEMNVSTLELGDSALYLCASRWAAQETQYFGPGTRLLVL.

This clone was seen once. CDR3 DNA: TGTGCCAGCAGTGGACCGGGACAGGGGGCAAAAAAACTGTTTTTT. Encoded protein: CASSGPGQGAKKLFF. The J gene is TRBJ1-4, the V gene TRBV28; TRBD1 agrees at 12 bases. This CDR3 comprises 15 residues. Losses at the gene ends were 5 bases for V and 9 bases for J; bases not matched to a gene: 7. CDR1 is MDHEN and CDR2 is SYDVKM in the germline V gene.

On this clone: Other nucleotide sequences from this sample produce the same CDR3. The rearrangement uses TRBV2 and TRBJ2-5, with a weak D call TRBD2 (6 bases). Germline V CDR1 and CDR2: SNHLY, FYNNEI. CDR3 length: 13 residues. V was cut by 5 bases and J by 0 bases, with 7 bases left in between. The CDR3 reads CASSRDYQETQYF. DNA for the CDR3: TGTGCCAGCAGTCGGGACTACCAAGAGACCCAGTACTTC. Together with reference TRBV2 and TRBJ2-5, the CDR3 gives the full variable domain: EPEVTQTPSHQVTQMGQEVILRCVPISNHLYFYWYRQILGQKVEFLVSFYNNEISEKSEIFDDQFSVERPDGSNFTLKIRSTKLEDSAMYFCASSRDYQETQYFGPGTRLLVL.

The chain couples TRBV10-3 to TRBJ1-2; 9 bases align to TRBD1. V shed 7 bases and J 4 bases; nucleotides not matched to a gene: 10. The germline gives CDR1 ENHRY, CDR2 SYGVKD. The CDR3 is 15 residues long. The CDR3 bases are TGTGCCATCACCACAACGGGACAGGGTCCCTATGGCTACACCTTC. This translates into CAITTTGQGPYGYTF.

This chain joins TRBV9 and TRBJ2-2; D unresolved. The germline V gene encodes CDR1 SGDLS and CDR2 YYNGEE. V was trimmed by 1 base and J by 2 bases, leaving 9 bases between them. The CDR3 has 15 residues. The CDR3: CASSVQQINTGELFF. The CDR3 DNA reads as TGTGCCAGCAGCGTACAACAGATTAACACCGGGGAGCTGTTTTTT.

There are a few counts of this clone. The chain couples TRBV28 to TRBJ1-2; D perhaps matches TRBD1 (5 bases). The V end lost 6 bases, the J end lost 3 bases, and 11 bases lay between the germline ends. Looked up from germline, CDR1 is MDHEN and CDR2 is SYDVKM. The CDR3 runs 13 residues. The CDR3 is CASSVGAYYGYTF. CDR3 coding DNA: TGTGCCAGCAGCGTAGGGGCGTACTATGGCTACACCTTC.

This clone appeared a single time. CDR3 sequence: CASSRTGELGNTIYF. The CDR3 DNA sequence: TGTGCCAGCAGTCGGACAGGGGAGTTGGGGAACACCATATATTTT. The chain has TRBV6-5 and TRBJ1-3; 9 bases match TRBD1. This CDR3 contains 15 residues. Germline lookup yields CDR1 MNHEY and CDR2 SVGAGI. After removal of 5 bases from V and 7 bases from J, the junction contained 9 bases not matched to a gene.

As for this clone: Other DNA sequences in this specimen translate into the identical CDR3. The chain combines TRBV5-1 with TRBJ1-4; D is uncertain. Between the trimmed V and J ends, which lost 3 bases and 5 bases, there was a span of 8 bases. The CDR3 is 13 residues long. Germline-derived CDR1 and CDR2 are SGHRS and YFSETQ. The CDR3 nucleotides are TGCGCCAGCAGCTCCGGACCCAATGAAAAACTGTTTTTT. Translating gives CASSSGPNEKLFF.

The CDR3, as DNA: TGTGCCAGCAGCCTCGGGACTTACTCCTACAATGAGCAGTTCTTC. Translated: CASSLGTYSYNEQFF. This rearrangement joins TRBV4-2 to TRBJ2-1, with D possibly TRBD2 on 6 matching bases. Per germline, CDR1 LGHNA and CDR2 YNFKEQ. This CDR3 has 15 amino acids. V gave up 4 bases and J gave up 0 bases, with 10 bases separating them.

This rearrangement joins TRBV15 to TRBJ2-3; D is possibly TRBD2 (5 bases). The CDR3 loop spans 16 amino acids. Germline V gene data show CDR1 as LNHNV and CDR2 as YYDKDF (reference sequence). V lost 8 bases and J lost 0, with 18 bases in between. This CDR3 is CATRIGNGASTDTQYF. The DNA of the CDR3 is TGTGCCACCCGGATCGGGAATGGCGCTAGCACAGATACGCAGTATTTT.

V is TRBV5-1 and J is TRBJ2-7, with D perhaps TRBD1 (6 bases). V was shortened by 2 bases and J by 1 base, with 10 bases between the two germline ends. The CDR3 loop spans 14 amino acids. Germline lookup yields CDR1 SGHRS and CDR2 YFSETQ. This CDR3 is CASSFRDTSYEQYF. The CDR3 nucleotides are TGCGCCAGCAGCTTTAGGGACACTTCCTACGAGCAGTACTTC.

The chain recombines TRBV28 with TRBJ1-6; 9 positions match TRBD1. The CDR3 runs 17 residues. V lost 6 bases and J lost 10; bases outside the gene matches: 16. CDR1 and CDR2 (germline): MDHEN, SYDVKM. CDR3 region: CASSPLTRDREFSPLHF. The CDR3 DNA is TGTGCCAGCAGCCCCCTCACTCGGGACAGGGAATTCTCACCCCTCCACTTT.

Concerning this clone itself: The junction does not match germline at one end; this may be a read error. CDR3 loop: CASSPPPGQNRLDF. In nucleotides, the CDR3 is TGTGCCAGCAGCCCGCCCCCGGGACAAAATCGATTGGACTTC. This chain joins TRBV28 and TRBJ2-5, with D possibly being TRBD1 (6 bases). The germline V gene encodes CDR1 MDHEN and CDR2 SYDVKM. The CDR3 contains 14 residues. The variable domain in full, completed from reference TRBV28 and TRBJ2-5, reads DVKVTQSSRYLVKRTGEKVFLECVQDMDHENMFWYRQDPGLGLRLIYFSYDVKMKEKGDIPEGYSVSREKKERFSLILESASTNQTSMYLCASSPPPGQNRLDFGPGTRLLVL.

The chain is built from TRBV5-6 and TRBJ2-3; TRBD2 might be the D (5 bases). V lost 0 bases and J lost 4, with 15 bases in between. CDR3 length: 16 amino acids. The germline gives CDR1 SGHDT, CDR2 YYEEEE. CDR3 amino acids: CASSLVRGKNADTQYF. In DNA, the CDR3 is TGTGCCAGCAGCTTGGTTCGGGGAAAGAACGCAGATACGCAGTATTTT.

V gene TRBV28 combines with J gene TRBJ2-7; 9 bases align to TRBD2. The trim removed 5 bases at V and 1 base at J, leaving 9 bases unmatched. Germline V gives CDR1 MDHEN, CDR2 SYDVKM. The CDR3 runs 16 residues. CDR3 sequence: CASSTGPGLASYEQYF. In DNA form, the CDR3 reads TGTGCCAGCAGTACCGGACCGGGACTAGCATCCTACGAGCAGTACTTC.

This rearrangement joins TRBV28 to TRBJ2-7, with 8 positions matching TRBD1. Trimming removed 5 bases from V and 3 bases from J; junction bases left unmatched: 9. This CDR3 is 15 amino acids long. Germline V CDR1 and CDR2: MDHEN, SYDVKM. This CDR3 reads CASSPRTGNYYEQYF. CDR3 DNA sequence: TGTGCCAGCAGTCCACGGACAGGGAATTACTACGAGCAGTACTTC.

The J gene is TRBJ2-7, the V gene TRBV4-1, with D possibly TRBD2 on 5 matching bases. The V and J ends lost 2 bases and 3 bases respectively, with 14 bases between them. Germline V gene lookup returns CDR1 MGHRA and CDR2 YSYEKL. The CDR3 runs to 15 residues. CDR3 loop: CASSQPSRRIYEQYF. The CDR3 DNA reads TGCGCCAGCAGCCAACCTAGCCGGAGGATCTACGAGCAGTACTTC.

The rearrangement links TRBV2 to TRBJ1-4; D not certain. The V end was cut by 8 bases, the J end by 7 bases, with 14 bases between. Germline CDR1 SNHLY, CDR2 FYNNEI. The CDR3 is 13 residues long. The DNA for the CDR3 is TGTGCCAGCCTCCGGGTGCCCGGTGAAAAACTGTTTTTT. Translating it yields CASLRVPGEKLFF.